A selection of T cell receptor beta chains follows, all from one sample in a study of T-cell reconstitution after alpha-beta-depleted transplantation in children. TCRdb called the PCR reads again in MiXCR, with one record for every CDR3 protein. The sample shows around 530,000 distinct CDR3 sequences, over 25% of them seen only once. The sequencing here drew on PBMCs from the stem cell graft donor, taken from the stem cell graft. These receptors all stem from a human donor who donated a stem cell graft to a child with aplastic anemia. CDR3s include the opening cysteine and the closing phenylalanine or tryptophan.

v_gene,CDR3aa
TRBV20-1,CSAREGLARTDTQYF
TRBV11-2,CASSFGSHSADTQYF
TRBV21-1,CASSTDGGFSSPLHF
TRBV19,CASSPPGQGNTIYF
TRBV5-5,CASSSISGSYNEQFF
TRBV5-1,CASSTRSSTSSYNEQFF
TRBV20-1,CSATDRGENTIYF
TRBV4-2,CASSSAGVENTEAFF
TRBV7-2,CASSLVLAGVDTQYF
TRBV10-3,CAISESEGTGYF
TRBV7-2,CASSRDPRTGIQETQYF
TRBV5-1,CASSDTGTYPYEQYF
TRBV5-1,CASSLGGAENIQYF
TRBV6-2/TRBV6-3,CASSLAGGPRNEQFF
TRBV5-1,CASSLDAGLGANVLTF
TRBV11-2,CASSLYGDRGIAQYF
TRBV20-1,CSAKQGGTGNTIYF
TRBV3-1,CASSQEERIVNEQFF
TRBV6-2/TRBV6-3,CASSSQTSGRYNEQFF
TRBV6-2/TRBV6-3,CASIPLAGERPNYNEQFF
TRBV6-1,CASIEGQGWAEAFF
TRBV14,CASSRGLAGEGRGMFF
TRBV11-2,CASILERTGGVFGLNTEAFF
TRBV7-9,CASSPATSGNTDTQYF
TRBV5-6,CASSLDSQETQYF
TRBV30,CAWRRDIYGYTF
TRBV6-5,CASSYAGRVDNYEQYF
TRBV2,CASSEGTGGRAEAFF
TRBV3-1,CASSQGVEAPLHF